A single sample is the source of the 25 T cell receptor beta chains below, sequenced in a study of T cell repertoires in cytomegalovirus infection. These TCRs are of unknown antigen specificity. MiXCR, run by TCRdb on the reads, gives a single entry per CDR3 protein. The repertoire has roughly 180,000 distinct CDR3 sequences, 20% to 25% of them found once; the top ten carry around a quarter. This material consisted of CD8+ T cells from cultured PBMCs, taken from culture after CMV antigen stimulation. These receptors originate from a human donor in good health (CMV status not recorded). Some clones in this sample may be carry-over from other donors' samples.

This clonotype was detected a few times. The J gene is TRBJ2-3, the V gene TRBV27, with 11 bases lining up with TRBD2. V lost 6 bases, J lost 4 bases, and 12 bases stayed unmatched. CDR3 size: 17 residues. Germline values: CDR1 MNHEY, CDR2 SMNVEV (reference sequence). CDR3 nucleotide sequence: TGTGCCAGCAGCCGAACTAGCGGGGGACCCATCTCAGATACGCAGTATTTT. Encoded protein: CASSRTSGGPISDTQYF.

V is TRBV7-9 and J is TRBJ2-5; no clear D. V was pared by 4 bases and J by 2 bases, with 11 bases between. CDR1 is SEHNR, CDR2 FQNEAQ, per germline (reference sequence). The CDR3 is made up of 14 amino acids. This CDR3 is CASSSPRQQETQYF. Here the CDR3 DNA reads TGTGCCAGCAGCTCGCCGAGGCAGCAAGAGACCCAGTACTTC. The entire variable domain, with the rest obtained from reference TRBV7-9 and TRBJ2-5, is as follows: DTGVSQNPRHKITKRGQNVTFRCDPISEHNRLYWYRQTLGQGPEFLTYFQNEAQLEKSRLLSDRFSAERPKGSFSTLEIQRTEQGDSAMYLCASSSPRQQETQYFGPGTRLLVL.

The rearrangement links TRBV12-3 or TRBV12-4 to TRBJ2-1; 7 nucleotides line up with TRBD2. J was trimmed by 2 bases and V by 10 bases; bases with no gene match: 8. The CDR3 is made up of 14 amino acids. The CDR3 reads CAISSGDTYNEQFF. The CDR3 DNA is TGTGCCATCTCTAGCGGCGATACCTACAATGAGCAGTTCTTC.

J is TRBJ2-7 and V is TRBV6-2 or TRBV6-3; 7 bases match TRBD1. The CDR3 totals 15 residues. CDR1 and CDR2 from the germline V gene are MNHEY and SVGEGT. Losses at the gene ends were 6 bases for V and 0 bases for J; bases not matched to a gene: 8. The CDR3 nucleotides are TGTGCCAGCAGGAACACAGGGGCCAGCTCCTACGAGCAGTACTTC. Protein: CASRNTGASSYEQYF.

The J gene is TRBJ2-3, the V gene TRBV28; D is ambiguous. The germline CDR1 and CDR2 sequences are MDHEN and SYDVKM. The ends were cut back, 3 bases at V and 6 bases at J, with 13 bases in the middle. The CDR3 sequence is 14 residues long. CDR3 in amino acids: CASSFNSQSDTQYF. As DNA, the CDR3 is TGTGCCAGCAGTTTTAACTCACAGTCGGATACGCAGTATTTT.

This clonotype turned up a few times. The V gene is TRBV7-2, the J gene TRBJ1-1; D is ambiguous. The CDR3 sequence is 15 residues long. V was shortened by 7 bases and J by 0 bases, with 15 bases between the two germline ends. CDR1 SGHTA and CDR2 FQGNSA come from the germline V gene. Here the CDR3 DNA reads TGTGCCAGCACCGCTATTACAATCTTGAACACTGAAGCTTTCTTT. As protein: CASTAITILNTEAFF.

The chain uses TRBV7-8 and TRBJ2-5; unclear D gene. The length of the CDR3 is 15 residues. The germline gives CDR1 SGHVS, CDR2 FQNEAQ. The V gene lost 1 base and the J gene lost 5 bases, with 14 bases spanning the gap. CDR3 sequence: CASSLDTWMSETQYF. The CDR3 region has the DNA TGTGCCAGCAGCTTAGATACATGGATGAGTGAGACCCAGTACTTC.

Comments on this clonotype: One end of the junction does not line up with germline, which may come from a read error. The chain links TRBV7-6 to TRBJ2-3; D gene uncertain. This CDR3 has 13 residues. The germline V gene encodes CDR1 SGHVS and CDR2 FNYEAQ. The CDR3 region has the DNA TGTGCCAACAGCCCCCCTTACACAGATACGCAGTATTTT. Translation gives CANSPPYTDTQYF. The whole variable domain, remainder taken from reference TRBV7-6 and TRBJ2-3, is GAGVSQSPRYKVTKRGQDVALRCDPISGHVSLYWYRQALGQGPEFLTYFNYEAQQDKSGLPNDRFSAERPEGSISTLTIQRTEQRDSAMYRCANSPPYTDTQYFGPGTRLTVL.

This clonotype was detected a few times. The V call is TRBV9, the J call TRBJ2-7, with 7 nucleotides matching TRBD2. The CDR3 covers 15 residues. The germline gives CDR1 SGDLS, CDR2 YYNGEE. Trimming removed 3 bases from V and 4 bases from J; junction bases left unmatched: 10. The CDR3 sequence is CASSEGSGIGYEQYF. The CDR3 coding sequence is TGTGCCAGCAGCGAGGGGAGCGGGATTGGATACGAGCAGTACTTC.

This clonotype was recorded at least ten times. The chain uses TRBV28 and TRBJ1-1, with D perhaps TRBD1 (5 bases). V lost 3 bases to trimming and J lost 0 bases, with 14 bases between them. This CDR3 is built from 16 residues. Germline V gives CDR1 MDHEN, CDR2 SYDVKM. Here the CDR3 DNA reads TGTGCCAGCAGTTTCGGCGGGGCAGCGATGAACACTGAAGCTTTCTTT. This translates into CASSFGGAAMNTEAFF.

This clonotype was seen more than once but under ten times. The CDR3 region has the DNA TGTGCCAGCAGCTTGGGCAGACAGCTCTCCTACGAGCAGTACTTC. As protein: CASSLGRQLSYEQYF. The rearrangement uses TRBV5-6 and TRBJ2-7; the D gene is possibly TRBD1 (5 bases). The CDR3 extends over 15 amino acids. V was trimmed by 0 bases and J by 0 bases, leaving 10 bases between them. Germline loops: CDR1 SGHDT, CDR2 YYEEEE.

This clonotype was detected a few times. The chain couples TRBV7-9 to TRBJ2-7, with D maybe TRBD2 (5 bases). The CDR3 covers 16 residues. Germline lookup yields CDR1 SEHNR and CDR2 FQNEAQ (reference sequence). The V gene lost 1 base and the J gene lost 3 bases, with 16 bases spanning the gap. The CDR3 nucleotides read TGTGCCAGCAGCTTAGTGGGAGAGCTGGCGGACTACGAGCAGTACTTC. It encodes CASSLVGELADYEQYF.

This clonotype was counted only a few times. The rearrangement uses TRBV9 and TRBJ1-1; D is unclear. V dropped 4 bases and J dropped 10 bases, with 5 bases sitting between them. The CDR3 is made up of 9 amino acids. Per germline, CDR1 SGDLS and CDR2 YYNGEE. Written as DNA, the CDR3 is TGTGCCAGCAGCCCTGGAGCTTTCTTT. Translated: CASSPGAFF.

The chain carries TRBV7-9 and TRBJ1-2, with 8 bases that match TRBD1. This CDR3 is built from 12 residues. Losses at the gene ends were 5 bases for V and 11 bases for J; bases not matched to a gene: 7. The V gene's germline CDR1 is SEHNR and CDR2 FQNEAQ (reference sequence). CDR3 sequence reads: CASSLGTGEYTF. The CDR3 nucleotides are TGTGCCAGCAGCCTAGGGACAGGCGAGTACACCTTC.

The chain joins TRBV6-6 to TRBJ1-2, with TRBD1 identical over 7 bases. The ends lost 8 bases at V and 4 bases at J; junction bases unmatched: 4. CDR3 size: 12 residues. Looked up from germline, CDR1 is MNHNY and CDR2 is SVGAGI (reference sequence). In DNA, the CDR3 is TGTGCCAGCCTGCACAGGGGCTATGGCTACACCTTC. It specifies CASLHRGYGYTF.

This clonotype was found a few times. This chain joins TRBV5-1 and TRBJ2-7, with D unresolved. The V gene lost 4 bases and the J gene lost 6 bases, with 14 bases spanning the gap. CDR1 is SGHRS, CDR2 YFSETQ, per germline. The CDR3 runs 13 residues. CDR3: CASSPDRKSEQYF. The CDR3 bases are TGCGCCAGCAGCCCTGACCGAAAGAGCGAGCAGTACTTC.

The chain has TRBV12-3 or TRBV12-4 and TRBJ2-7; D might be TRBD1 (5 bases). The CDR3 totals 12 residues. V dropped 5 bases and J dropped 5 bases, with 10 bases sitting between them. In DNA, the CDR3 is TGTGCCAGCAGTCCAGGGAAACACGAGCAGTACTTC. This sequence encodes CASSPGKHEQYF.

This clonotype was seen a few times. This sequence joins TRBV7-2 and TRBJ2-3; TRBD2 aligns across 13 bases. Trimming removed 3 bases from V and 7 bases from J; junction bases left unmatched: 7. The CDR3 loop spans 16 amino acids. Germline CDR1 and CDR2: SGHTA and FQGNSA. CDR3 nucleotide sequence: TGTGCCAGCAGCTTGGAACTAGCGGGGGGGCGGTATACGCAGTATTTT. Its protein is CASSLELAGGRYTQYF. The whole variable domain, filled in from reference TRBV7-2 and TRBJ2-3, reads GAGVSQSPSNKVTEKGKDVELRCDPISGHTALYWYRQSLGQGLEFLIYFQGNSAPDKSGLPSDRFSAERTGGSVSTLTIQRTQQEDSAVYLCASSLELAGGRYTQYFGPGTRLTVL.

The V gene is TRBV7-8, the J gene TRBJ2-3, with TRBD1 matching 7 bases. V trimming: 1 base; J trimming: 0 bases; junction bases outside the gene matches: 1. CDR1 and CDR2 (germline): SGHVS, FQNEAQ. This CDR3 has 15 residues. CDR3 sequence reads: CASSLEGQSTDTQYF. CDR3 coding DNA: TGTGCCAGCAGCTTAGAGGGACAGAGCACAGATACGCAGTATTTT.

The sample holds a few counts of this clonotype. The chain combines TRBV12-3 or TRBV12-4 with TRBJ2-1, with D perhaps TRBD1 (5 bases). V shed 6 bases and J shed 14 bases, with 14 bases lying between them. The CDR3 is 11 amino acids. Here the CDR3 reads CASRQGVWEFF. In nucleotides, the CDR3 is TGTGCCAGCAGACAAGGGGTCTGGGAGTTCTTC.

This CDR3 reads CASSYSREGSSYEQYF. The CDR3 nucleotides read TGTGCCAGCAGTTACTCCAGGGAGGGGAGCTCCTACGAGCAGTACTTC. This chain links TRBV6-6 with TRBJ2-7; 7 bases fit TRBD2. J gave up 0 bases and V 0 bases, and 5 bases lay outside the gene matches. Germline-derived CDR1 and CDR2 are MNHNY and SVGAGI (reference sequence). The CDR3 is 16 amino acids.

The V call is TRBV27, the J call TRBJ2-1, with D hard to call. Germline-derived CDR1 and CDR2 are MNHEY and SMNVEV (reference sequence). This CDR3 spans 14 amino acids. Trimming cost V 3 bases and J 4 bases, with 10 bases left between them. CDR3 bases: TGTGCCAGCAGTTTTGGGGTTGGGTACAATGAGCAGTTCTTC. Protein: CASSFGVGYNEQFF.

The chain links TRBV7-2 to TRBJ1-6; D gene unclear. The germline V and J ends were trimmed by 1 base and 0 bases, with 19 bases remaining between them. The germline V gene has CDR1 SGHTA and CDR2 FQGNSA. The CDR3 runs to 20 residues. The CDR3 region has the DNA TGTGCCAGCAGCTTAGACGGCAGAGCCCTTTGGGACTCCTATAATTCACCCCTCCACTTT. Its translation is CASSLDGRALWDSYNSPLHF.

This clonotype came up many times. The V and J genes are TRBV25-1 and TRBJ1-1, with TRBD1 as a possible D gene (6 bases). Trimming shortened V by 7 bases and J by 2 bases, and 11 bases separated the two germline ends. The CDR3 covers 13 residues. Germline lookup yields CDR1 MGHDK and CDR2 SYGVNS. This CDR3 reads CASKRGGNTEAFF. The CDR3 bases are TGTGCCAGCAAGAGGGGGGGAAACACTGAAGCTTTCTTT.

Only one count was recorded for this clonotype. This chain links TRBV6-2 or TRBV6-3 with TRBJ2-7; 8 positions agree with TRBD1. The CDR3 extends over 15 amino acids. Germline V gene lookup returns CDR1 MNHEY and CDR2 SVGEGT. The V and J ends lost 2 bases and 2 bases, in that order; junction bases with no gene match: 5. The CDR3 protein is CASSYGQGSTYEQYF. The CDR3 DNA is TGTGCCAGCAGTTACGGACAGGGATCTACCTACGAGCAGTACTTC.